The clone carrying this TCR beta chain was seen a few times. Its antigen is still unknown. The protocol was immunoSEQ multiplex PCR, while the TCRdb copy is restricted to in-frame clones and leaves out a portion. The sample carries approximately 120,000 clones, roughly nine tenths recorded once. These data come from a study of PD-1 blockade in mismatch repair-deficient tumors. Germline-derived CDR1 and CDR2 are SNHLY and FYNNEI. There are 15 residues in the CDR3. V dropped 2 bases and J dropped 6 bases, with 17 bases sitting between them. General study results and limits: Tumor-resident clones, often absent from pretreatment blood, expanded after pembrolizumab and then contracted.

TCR sequencing covered a few patients who responded to pembrolizumab. The sample in question was peripheral blood, obtained 44 weeks after starting pembrolizumab. This chain connects TRBV2 to TRBJ2-7, with D possibly TRBD2 on 5 matching bases. The sequence was collected from an adult with mismatch repair-deficient cancer. CDR3 DNA sequence: TGTGCCAGCAGTGAATCCAGGTGGGCTAGCCGCGAGCAGTACTTC. Translation: CASSESRWASREQYF.